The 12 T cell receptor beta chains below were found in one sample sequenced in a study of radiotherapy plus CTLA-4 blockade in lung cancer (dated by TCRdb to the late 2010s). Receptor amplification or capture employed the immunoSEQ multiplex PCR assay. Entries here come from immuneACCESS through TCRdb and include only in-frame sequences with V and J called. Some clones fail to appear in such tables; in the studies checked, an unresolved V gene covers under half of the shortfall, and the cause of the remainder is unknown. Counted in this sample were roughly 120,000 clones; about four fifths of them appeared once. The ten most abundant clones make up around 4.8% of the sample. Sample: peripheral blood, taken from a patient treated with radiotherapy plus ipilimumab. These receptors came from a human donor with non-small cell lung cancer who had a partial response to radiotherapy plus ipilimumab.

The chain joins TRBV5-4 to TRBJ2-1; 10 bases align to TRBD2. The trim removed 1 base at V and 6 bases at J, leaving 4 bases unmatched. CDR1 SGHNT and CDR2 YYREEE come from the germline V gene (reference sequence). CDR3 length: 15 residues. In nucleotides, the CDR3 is TGTGCCAGCAGCTTGTCGCCTAGCGGGAGCAATGAGCAGTTCTTC. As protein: CASSLSPSGSNEQFF.

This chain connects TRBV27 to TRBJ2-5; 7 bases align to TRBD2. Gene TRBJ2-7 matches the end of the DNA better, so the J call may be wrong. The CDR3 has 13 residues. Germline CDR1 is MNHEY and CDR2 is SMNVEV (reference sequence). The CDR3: CASRSGDSYEQYF. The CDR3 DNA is TGTGCCAGTAGAAGCGGGGACTCCTACGAGCAGTACTTC.

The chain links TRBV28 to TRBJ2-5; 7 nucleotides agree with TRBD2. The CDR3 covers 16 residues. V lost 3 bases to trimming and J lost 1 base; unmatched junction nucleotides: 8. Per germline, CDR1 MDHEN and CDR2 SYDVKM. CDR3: CASSFSPSGSQETQYF. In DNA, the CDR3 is TGTGCCAGCAGTTTTTCGCCTAGCGGTTCCCAAGAGACCCAGTACTTC.

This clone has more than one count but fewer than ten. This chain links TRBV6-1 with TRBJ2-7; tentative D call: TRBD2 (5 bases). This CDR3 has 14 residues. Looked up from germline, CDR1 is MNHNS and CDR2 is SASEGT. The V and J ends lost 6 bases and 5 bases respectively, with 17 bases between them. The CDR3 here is CASSPRTGSHEQYF. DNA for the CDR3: TGTGCCAGCAGCCCTAGGACGGGGTCCCACGAGCAGTACTTC.

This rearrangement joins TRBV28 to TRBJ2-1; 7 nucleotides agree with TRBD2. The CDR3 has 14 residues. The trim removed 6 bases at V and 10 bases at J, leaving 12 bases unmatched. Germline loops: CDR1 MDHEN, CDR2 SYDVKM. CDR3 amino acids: CASSETFKGLEQFF. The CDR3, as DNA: TGTGCCAGCAGCGAAACGTTCAAGGGACTAGAGCAGTTCTTC.

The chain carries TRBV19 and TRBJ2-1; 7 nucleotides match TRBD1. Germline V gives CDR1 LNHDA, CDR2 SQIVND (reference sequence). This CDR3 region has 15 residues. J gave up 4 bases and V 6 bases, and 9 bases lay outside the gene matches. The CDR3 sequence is CASSWGTVFYNEQFF. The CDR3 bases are TGTGCCAGTAGCTGGGGGACAGTATTTTACAATGAGCAGTTCTTC.

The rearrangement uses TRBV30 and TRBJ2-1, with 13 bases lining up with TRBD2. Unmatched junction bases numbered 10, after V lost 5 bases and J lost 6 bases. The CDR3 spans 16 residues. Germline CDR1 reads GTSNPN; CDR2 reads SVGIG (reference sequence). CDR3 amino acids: CAWGGLAGSGGNEQFF. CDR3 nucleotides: TGTGCCTGGGGGGGACTAGCGGGATCGGGGGGCAATGAGCAGTTCTTC.

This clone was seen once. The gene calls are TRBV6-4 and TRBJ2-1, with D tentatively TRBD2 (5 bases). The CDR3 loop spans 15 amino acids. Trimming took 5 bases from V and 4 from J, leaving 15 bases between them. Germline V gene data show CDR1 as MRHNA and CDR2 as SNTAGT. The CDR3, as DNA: TGTGCCAGCAGTCGGAGCGGCGACGGATACAATGAGCAGTTCTTC. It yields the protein CASSRSGDGYNEQFF.

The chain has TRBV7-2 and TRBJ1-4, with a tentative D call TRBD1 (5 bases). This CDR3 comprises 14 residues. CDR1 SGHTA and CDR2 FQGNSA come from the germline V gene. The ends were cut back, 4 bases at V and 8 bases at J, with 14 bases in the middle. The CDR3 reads CASSYGQGQEKLFF. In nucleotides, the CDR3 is TGTGCCAGCAGCTACGGACAAGGGCAGGAAAAACTGTTTTTT.

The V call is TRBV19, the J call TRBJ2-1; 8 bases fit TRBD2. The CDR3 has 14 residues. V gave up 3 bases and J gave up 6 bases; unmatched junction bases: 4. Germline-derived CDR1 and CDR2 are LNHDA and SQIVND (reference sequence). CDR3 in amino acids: CASSILGLANEQFF. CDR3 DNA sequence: TGTGCCAGTAGTATCTTAGGACTAGCCAATGAGCAGTTCTTC.

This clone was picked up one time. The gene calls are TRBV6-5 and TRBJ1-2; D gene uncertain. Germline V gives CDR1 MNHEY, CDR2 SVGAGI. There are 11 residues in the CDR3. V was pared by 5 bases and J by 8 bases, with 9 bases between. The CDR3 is CASSLSRGYTF. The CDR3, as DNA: TGTGCCAGCAGTCTCTCTCGGGGCTACACCTTC.

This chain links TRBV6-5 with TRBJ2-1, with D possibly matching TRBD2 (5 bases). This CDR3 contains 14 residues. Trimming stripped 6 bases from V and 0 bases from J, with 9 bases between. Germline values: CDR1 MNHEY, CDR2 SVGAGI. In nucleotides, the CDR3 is TGTGCCAGCAGCCTTAGCGACTCCTACAATGAGCAGTTCTTC. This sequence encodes CASSLSDSYNEQFF.